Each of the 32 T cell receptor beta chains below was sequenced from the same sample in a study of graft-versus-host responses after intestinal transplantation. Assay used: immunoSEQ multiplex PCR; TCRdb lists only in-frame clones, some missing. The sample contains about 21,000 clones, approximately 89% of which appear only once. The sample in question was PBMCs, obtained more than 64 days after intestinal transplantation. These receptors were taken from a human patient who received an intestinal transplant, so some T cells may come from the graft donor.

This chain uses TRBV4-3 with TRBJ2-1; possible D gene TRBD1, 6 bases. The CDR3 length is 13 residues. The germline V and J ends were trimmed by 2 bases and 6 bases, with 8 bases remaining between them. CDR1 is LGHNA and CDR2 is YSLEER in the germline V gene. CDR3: CASSQTGSNEQFF. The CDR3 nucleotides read TGCGCCAGCAGCCAAACAGGGTCCAATGAGCAGTTCTTC.

The CDR3 sequence: CSVELSYGYTF. In nucleotides, the CDR3 is TGCAGCGTTGAACTATCCTATGGCTACACCTTC. This rearrangement joins TRBV29-1 to TRBJ1-2; D gene ambiguous. The germline CDR1 and CDR2 sequences are SQVTM and ANQGSEA. The length of the CDR3 is 11 residues. The V and J ends lost 2 bases and 4 bases respectively, with 5 bases between them. The whole variable domain, filled in from reference TRBV29-1 and TRBJ1-2, reads SAVISQKPSRDICQRGTSLTIQCQVDSQVTMMFWYRQQPGQSLTLIATANQGSEATYESGFVIDKFPISRPNLTFSTLTVSNMSPEDSSIYLCSVELSYGYTFGSGTRLTVV.

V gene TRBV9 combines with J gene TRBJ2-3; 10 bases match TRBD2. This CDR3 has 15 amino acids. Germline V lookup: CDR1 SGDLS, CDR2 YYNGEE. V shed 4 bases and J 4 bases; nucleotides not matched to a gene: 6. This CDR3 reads CASSTTSGDSDTQYF. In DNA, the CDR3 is TGTGCCAGCAGCACCACTAGCGGGGACTCAGATACGCAGTATTTT.

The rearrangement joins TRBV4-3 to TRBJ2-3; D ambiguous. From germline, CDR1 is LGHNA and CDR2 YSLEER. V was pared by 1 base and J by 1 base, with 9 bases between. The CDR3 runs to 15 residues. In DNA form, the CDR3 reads TGCGCCAGCAGCCAAGCCCACAGACGCACAGATACGCAGTATTTT. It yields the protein CASSQAHRRTDTQYF.

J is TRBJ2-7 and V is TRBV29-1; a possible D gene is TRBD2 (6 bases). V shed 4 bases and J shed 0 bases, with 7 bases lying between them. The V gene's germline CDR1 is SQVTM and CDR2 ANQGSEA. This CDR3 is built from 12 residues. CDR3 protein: CSVGRGSYEQYF. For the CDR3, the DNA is TGCAGCGTTGGGCGGGGCTCCTACGAGCAGTACTTC.

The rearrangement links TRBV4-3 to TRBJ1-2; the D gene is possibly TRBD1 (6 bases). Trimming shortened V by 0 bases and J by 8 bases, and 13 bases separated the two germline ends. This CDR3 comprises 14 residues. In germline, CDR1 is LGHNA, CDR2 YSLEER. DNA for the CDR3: TGCGCCAGCAGCCAAGATAGGACAGAGAGGGGCTACACCTTC. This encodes CASSQDRTERGYTF.

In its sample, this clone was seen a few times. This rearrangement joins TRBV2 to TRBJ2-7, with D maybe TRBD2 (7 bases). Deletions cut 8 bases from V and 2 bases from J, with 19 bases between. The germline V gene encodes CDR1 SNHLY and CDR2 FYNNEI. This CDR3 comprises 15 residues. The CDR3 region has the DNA TGTGCCAGCTACCGATGGGGGGGGGCTACCTACGAGCAGTACTTC. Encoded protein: CASYRWGGATYEQYF.

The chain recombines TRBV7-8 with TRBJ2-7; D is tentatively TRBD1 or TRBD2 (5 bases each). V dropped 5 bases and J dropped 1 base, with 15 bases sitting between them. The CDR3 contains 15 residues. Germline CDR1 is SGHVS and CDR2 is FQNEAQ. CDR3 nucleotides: TGTGCCAGCAGCGTCCCCGGGGCTCTATCCTACGAGCAGTACTTC. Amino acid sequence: CASSVPGALSYEQYF.

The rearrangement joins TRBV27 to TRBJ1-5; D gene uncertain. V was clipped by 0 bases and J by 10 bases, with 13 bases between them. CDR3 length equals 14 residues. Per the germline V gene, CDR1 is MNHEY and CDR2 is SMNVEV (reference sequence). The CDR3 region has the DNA TGTGCCAGCAGTTTATCGGGCGGATATAATCCCCAGCATTTT. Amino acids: CASSLSGGYNPQHF.

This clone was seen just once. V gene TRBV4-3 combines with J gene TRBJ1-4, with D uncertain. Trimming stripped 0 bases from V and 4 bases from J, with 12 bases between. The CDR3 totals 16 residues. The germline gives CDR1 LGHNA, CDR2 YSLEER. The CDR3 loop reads CASSQDLYSINEKLFF. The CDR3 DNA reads TGCGCCAGCAGCCAAGATCTTTACTCGATTAATGAAAAACTGTTTTTT.

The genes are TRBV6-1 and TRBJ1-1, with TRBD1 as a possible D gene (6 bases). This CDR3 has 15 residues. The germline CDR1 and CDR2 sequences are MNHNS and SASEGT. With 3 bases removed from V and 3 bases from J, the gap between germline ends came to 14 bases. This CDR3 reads CASSEGDGGHTEAFF. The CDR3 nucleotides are TGTGCCAGCAGTGAGGGGGACGGGGGGCACACTGAAGCTTTCTTT.

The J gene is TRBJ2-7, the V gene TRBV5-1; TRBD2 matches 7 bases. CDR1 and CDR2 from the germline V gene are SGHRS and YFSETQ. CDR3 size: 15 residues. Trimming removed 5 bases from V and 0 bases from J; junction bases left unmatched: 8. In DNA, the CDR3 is TGCGCCAGCAGGAGTCTAGCGGCAAGCTCCTACGAGCAGTACTTC. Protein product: CASRSLAASSYEQYF.

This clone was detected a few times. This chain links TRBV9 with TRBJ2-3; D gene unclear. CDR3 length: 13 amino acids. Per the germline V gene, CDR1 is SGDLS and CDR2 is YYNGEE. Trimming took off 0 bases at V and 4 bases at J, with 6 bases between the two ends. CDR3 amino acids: CASSVDGSDTQYF. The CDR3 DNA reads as TGTGCCAGCAGCGTAGATGGGTCAGATACGCAGTATTTT.

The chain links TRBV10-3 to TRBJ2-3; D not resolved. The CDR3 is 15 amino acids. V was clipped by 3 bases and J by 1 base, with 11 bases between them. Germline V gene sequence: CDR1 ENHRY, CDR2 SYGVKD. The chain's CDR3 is CAISDTFRGTDTQYF. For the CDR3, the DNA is TGTGCCATCAGTGACACATTTCGAGGCACAGATACGCAGTATTTT.

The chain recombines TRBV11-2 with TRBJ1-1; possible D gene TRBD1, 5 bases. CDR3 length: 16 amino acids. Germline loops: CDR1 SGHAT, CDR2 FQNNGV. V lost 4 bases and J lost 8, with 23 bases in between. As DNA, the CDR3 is TGTGCCAGCAGCTCCCGGGCTGGGGCCATGACCCTAGAAGCTTTCTTT. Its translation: CASSSRAGAMTLEAFF.

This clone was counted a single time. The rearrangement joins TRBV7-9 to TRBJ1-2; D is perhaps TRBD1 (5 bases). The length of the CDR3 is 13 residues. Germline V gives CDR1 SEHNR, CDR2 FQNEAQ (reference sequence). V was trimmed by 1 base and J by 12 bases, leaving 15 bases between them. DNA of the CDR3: TGTGCCAGCAGCTTAGTGGCAGGGCCGAGCCACACCTTC. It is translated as CASSLVAGPSHTF. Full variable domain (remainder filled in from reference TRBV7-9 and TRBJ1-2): DTGVSQNPRHKITKRGQNVTFRCDPISEHNRLYWYRQTLGQGPEFLTYFQNEAQLEKSRLLSDRFSAERPKGSFSTLEIQRTEQGDSAMYLCASSLVAGPSHTFGSGTRLTVV.

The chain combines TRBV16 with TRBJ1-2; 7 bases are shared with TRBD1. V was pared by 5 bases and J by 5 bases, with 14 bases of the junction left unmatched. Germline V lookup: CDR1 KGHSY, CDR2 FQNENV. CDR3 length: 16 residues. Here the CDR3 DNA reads TGTGCCAGCAGCAGACCCGGGACAGAGGGGGTATATGGCTACACCTTC. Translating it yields CASSRPGTEGVYGYTF.

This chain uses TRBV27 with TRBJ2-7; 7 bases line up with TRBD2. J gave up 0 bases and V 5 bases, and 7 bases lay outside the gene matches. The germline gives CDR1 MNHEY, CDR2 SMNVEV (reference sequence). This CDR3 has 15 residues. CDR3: CASSPRGTLSYEQYF. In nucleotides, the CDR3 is TGTGCCAGCAGTCCGCGGGGGACCCTCTCCTACGAGCAGTACTTC.

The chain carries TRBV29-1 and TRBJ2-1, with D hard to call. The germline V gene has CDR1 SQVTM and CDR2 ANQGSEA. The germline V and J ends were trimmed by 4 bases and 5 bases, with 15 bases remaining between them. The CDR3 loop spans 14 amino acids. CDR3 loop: CSVGRSPKDNEQFF. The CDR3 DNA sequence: TGCAGCGTTGGACGGAGTCCCAAGGACAATGAGCAGTTCTTC.

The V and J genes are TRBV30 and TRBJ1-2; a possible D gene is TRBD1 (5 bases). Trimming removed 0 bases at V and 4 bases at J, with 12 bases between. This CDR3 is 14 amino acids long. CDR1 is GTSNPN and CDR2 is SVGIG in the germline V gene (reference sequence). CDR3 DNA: TGTGCCTGGAGTGTTAGGGGTACTTTCTATGGCTACACCTTC. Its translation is CAWSVRGTFYGYTF. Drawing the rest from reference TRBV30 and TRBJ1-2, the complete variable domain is SQTIHQWPATLVQPVGSPLSLECTVEGTSNPNLYWYRQAAGRGLQLLFYSVGIGQISSEVPQNLSASRPQDRQFILSSKKLLLSDSGFYLCAWSVRGTFYGYTFGSGTRLTVV.

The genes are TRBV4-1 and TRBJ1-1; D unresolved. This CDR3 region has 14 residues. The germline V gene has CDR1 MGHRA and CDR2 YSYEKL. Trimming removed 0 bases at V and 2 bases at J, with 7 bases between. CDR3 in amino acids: CASSQDRDNTEAFF. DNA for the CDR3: TGCGCCAGCAGCCAAGATCGGGATAACACTGAAGCTTTCTTT.

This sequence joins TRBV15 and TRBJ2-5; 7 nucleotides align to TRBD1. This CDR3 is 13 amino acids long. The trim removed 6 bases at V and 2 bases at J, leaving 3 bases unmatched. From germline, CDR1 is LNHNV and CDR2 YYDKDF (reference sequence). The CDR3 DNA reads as TGTGCCACCAGAGAGGGACAGCAAGAGACCCAGTACTTC. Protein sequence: CATREGQQETQYF.

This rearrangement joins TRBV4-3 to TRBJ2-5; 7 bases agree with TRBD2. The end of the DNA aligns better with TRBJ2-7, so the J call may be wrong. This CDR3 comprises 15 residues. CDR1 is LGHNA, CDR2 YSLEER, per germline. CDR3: CASSQEWEGTYEQYF. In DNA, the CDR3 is TGCGCCAGCAGCCAAGAGTGGGAGGGGACCTACGAGCAGTACTTC.

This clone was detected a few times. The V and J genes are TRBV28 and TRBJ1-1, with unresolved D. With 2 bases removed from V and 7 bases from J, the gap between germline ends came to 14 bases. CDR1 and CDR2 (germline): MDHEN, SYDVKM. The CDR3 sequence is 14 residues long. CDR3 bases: TGTGCCAGCAGTTTACGTCCCGTCCGCAATGAAGCTTTCTTT. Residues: CASSLRPVRNEAFF.

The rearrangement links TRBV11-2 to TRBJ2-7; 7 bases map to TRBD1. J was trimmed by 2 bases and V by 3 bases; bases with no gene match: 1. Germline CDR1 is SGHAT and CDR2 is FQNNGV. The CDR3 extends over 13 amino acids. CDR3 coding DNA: TGTGCCAGCAGCTTGACAGGGACCTACGAGCAGTACTTC. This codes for CASSLTGTYEQYF.

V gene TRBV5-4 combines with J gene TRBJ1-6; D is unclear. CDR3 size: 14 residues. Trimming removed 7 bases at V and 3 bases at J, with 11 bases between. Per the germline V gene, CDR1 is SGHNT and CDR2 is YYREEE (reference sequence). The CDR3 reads CASGKASYNSPLHF. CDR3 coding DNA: TGTGCCAGCGGTAAGGCGAGCTATAATTCACCCCTCCACTTT.

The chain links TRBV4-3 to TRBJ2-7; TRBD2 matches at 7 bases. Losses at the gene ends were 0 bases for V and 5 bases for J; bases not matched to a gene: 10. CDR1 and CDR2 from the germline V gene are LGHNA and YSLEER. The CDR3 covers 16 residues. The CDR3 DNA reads TGCGCCAGCAGCCAAGATCGGGGAGGGTACGCCAACGAGCAGTACTTC. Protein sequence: CASSQDRGGYANEQYF.

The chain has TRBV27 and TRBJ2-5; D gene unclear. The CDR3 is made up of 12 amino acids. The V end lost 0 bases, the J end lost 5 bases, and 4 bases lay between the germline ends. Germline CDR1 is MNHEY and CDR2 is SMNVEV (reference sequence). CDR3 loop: CASSLSGETQYF. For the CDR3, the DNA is TGTGCCAGCAGTTTATCTGGGGAGACCCAGTACTTC.

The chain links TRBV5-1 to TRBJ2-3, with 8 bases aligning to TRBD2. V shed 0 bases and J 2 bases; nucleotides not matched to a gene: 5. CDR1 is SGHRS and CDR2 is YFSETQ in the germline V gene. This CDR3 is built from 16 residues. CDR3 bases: TGCGCCAGCAGCTTGGTAGTTAGCGGGGCCACAGATACGCAGTATTTT. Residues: CASSLVVSGATDTQYF.

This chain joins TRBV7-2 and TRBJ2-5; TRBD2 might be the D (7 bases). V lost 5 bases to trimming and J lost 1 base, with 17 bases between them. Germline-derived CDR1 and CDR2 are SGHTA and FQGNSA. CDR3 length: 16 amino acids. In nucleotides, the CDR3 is TGTGCCAGCAGCAGGGGGGGGGCCCTCACCCAAGAGACCCAGTACTTC. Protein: CASSRGGALTQETQYF.

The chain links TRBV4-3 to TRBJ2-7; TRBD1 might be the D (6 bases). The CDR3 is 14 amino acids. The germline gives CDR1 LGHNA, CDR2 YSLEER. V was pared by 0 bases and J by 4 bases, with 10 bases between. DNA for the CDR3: TGCGCCAGCAGCCAAGACAGGGGTCAGTACGAGCAGTACTTC. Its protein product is CASSQDRGQYEQYF.

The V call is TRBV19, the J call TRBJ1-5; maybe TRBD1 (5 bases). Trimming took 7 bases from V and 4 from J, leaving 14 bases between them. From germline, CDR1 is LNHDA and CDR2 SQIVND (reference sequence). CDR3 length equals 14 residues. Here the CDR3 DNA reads TGTGCCAGTACCAGCTGGGGGGGAAATCAGCCCCAGCATTTT. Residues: CASTSWGGNQPQHF.